This T cell receptor (beta chain) was sequenced for a study of cytomegalovirus exposure and HLA in healthy donors. As regards this clone: As yet, its antigen is unknown.

Researchers ran the PCR with 60 Vbeta and 13 Jbeta primers. Libraries were prepared by immunoSEQ multiplex PCR; TCRdb keeps only in-frame clonotypes and omits some of them. This sample has roughly 150,000 clones, with roughly 72% found just once. CDR3 length: 11 residues. Germline V CDR1 and CDR2: DFQATT, SNEGSKA (reference sequence). The V and J ends lost 2 bases and 12 bases, in that order; junction bases with no gene match: 4. Notes on the study in general: It was reported in a later analysis that an Asian-associated ancestry cluster showed fewer N-insertions than the roughly 620-donor mean. TCR beta chains numbering 150 to 200 were designated cytomegalovirus-associated. As a later analysis revealed, most CMV-associated TCR beta chains appeared HLA-restricted. Being productive about 87% or about 30% of the time was typical of most TCR beta V segments in an earlier analysis.

Sequencing used PBMCs. V gene TRBV20-1 combines with J gene TRBJ2-4, with TRBD2 matching over 7 bases. This sequence was found in a man aged 35 to 55 in good health and CMV-seronegative. CDR3 in amino acids: CSARSGTPQYF. Here the CDR3 DNA reads TGCAGTGCTAGAAGCGGGACGCCTCAGTACTTC.